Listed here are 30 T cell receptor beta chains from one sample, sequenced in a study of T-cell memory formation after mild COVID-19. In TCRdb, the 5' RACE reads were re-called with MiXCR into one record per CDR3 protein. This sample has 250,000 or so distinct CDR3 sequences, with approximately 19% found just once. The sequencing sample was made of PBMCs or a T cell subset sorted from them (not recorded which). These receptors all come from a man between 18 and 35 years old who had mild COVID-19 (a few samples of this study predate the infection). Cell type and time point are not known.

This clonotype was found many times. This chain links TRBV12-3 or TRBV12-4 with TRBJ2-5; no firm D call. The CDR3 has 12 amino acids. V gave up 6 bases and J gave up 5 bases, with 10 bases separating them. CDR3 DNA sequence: TGTGCCAGCAGCTCCCCAGTGGAGACCCAGTACTTC. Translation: CASSSPVETQYF.

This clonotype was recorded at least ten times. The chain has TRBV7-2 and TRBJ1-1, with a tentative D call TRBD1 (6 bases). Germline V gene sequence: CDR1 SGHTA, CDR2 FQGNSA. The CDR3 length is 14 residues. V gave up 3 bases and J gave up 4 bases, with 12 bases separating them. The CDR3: CASSFGTPVTEAFF. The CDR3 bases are TGTGCCAGCAGCTTTGGGACACCGGTCACTGAAGCTTTCTTT.

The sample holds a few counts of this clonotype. The CDR3 bases are TGCAGTGCTAGAGATAGGCGAGAGACCCAGTACTTC. This gives the protein CSARDRRETQYF. This chain links TRBV20-1 with TRBJ2-5; D is uncertain. Germline-derived CDR1 and CDR2 are DFQATT and SNEGSKA (reference sequence). The V and J ends lost 0 bases and 4 bases respectively, with 6 bases between them. CDR3 size: 12 residues.

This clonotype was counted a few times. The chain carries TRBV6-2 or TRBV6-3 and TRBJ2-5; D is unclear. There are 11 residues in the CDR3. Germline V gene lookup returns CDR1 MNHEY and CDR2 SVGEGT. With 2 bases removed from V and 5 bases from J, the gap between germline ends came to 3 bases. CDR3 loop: CASSYMETQYF. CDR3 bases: TGTGCCAGCAGTTACATGGAGACCCAGTACTTC.

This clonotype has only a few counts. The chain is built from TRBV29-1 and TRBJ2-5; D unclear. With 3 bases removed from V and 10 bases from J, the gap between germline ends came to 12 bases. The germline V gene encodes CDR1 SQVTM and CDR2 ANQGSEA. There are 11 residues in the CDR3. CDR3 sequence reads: CSVDATRGQYF. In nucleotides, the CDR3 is TGCAGCGTTGATGCTACTCGCGGCCAGTACTTC. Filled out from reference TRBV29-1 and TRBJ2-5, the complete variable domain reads SAVISQKPSRDICQRGTSLTIQCQVDSQVTMMFWYRQQPGQSLTLIATANQGSEATYESGFVIDKFPISRPNLTFSTLTVSNMSPEDSSIYLCSVDATRGQYFGPGTRLLVL.

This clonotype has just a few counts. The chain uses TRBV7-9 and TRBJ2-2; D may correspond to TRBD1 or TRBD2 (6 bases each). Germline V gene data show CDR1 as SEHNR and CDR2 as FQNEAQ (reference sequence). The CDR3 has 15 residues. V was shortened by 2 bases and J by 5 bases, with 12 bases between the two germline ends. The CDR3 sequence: CASSLSGARTGELFF. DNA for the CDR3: TGTGCCAGCAGCTTATCGGGGGCTCGGACCGGGGAGCTGTTTTTT.

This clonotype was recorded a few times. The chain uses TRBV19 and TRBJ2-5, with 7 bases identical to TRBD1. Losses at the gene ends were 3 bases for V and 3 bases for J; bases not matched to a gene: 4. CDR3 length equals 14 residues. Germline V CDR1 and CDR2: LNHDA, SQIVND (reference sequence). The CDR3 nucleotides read TGTGCCAGTAGTATTTTAGGGGGCGAAGAGACCCAGTACTTC. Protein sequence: CASSILGGEETQYF.

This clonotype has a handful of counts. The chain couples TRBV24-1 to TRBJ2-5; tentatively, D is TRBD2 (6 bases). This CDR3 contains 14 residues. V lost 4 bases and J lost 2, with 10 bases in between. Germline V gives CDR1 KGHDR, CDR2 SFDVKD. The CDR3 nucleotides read TGTGCCACCAGTGACGGACTACTACAAGAGACCCAGTACTTC. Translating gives CATSDGLLQETQYF.

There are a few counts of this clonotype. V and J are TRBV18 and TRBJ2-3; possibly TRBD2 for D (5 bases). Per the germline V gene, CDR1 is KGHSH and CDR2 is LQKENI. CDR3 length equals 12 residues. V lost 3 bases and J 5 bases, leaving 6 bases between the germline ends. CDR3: CASSPGEDTQYF. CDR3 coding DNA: TGTGCCAGCTCACCCGGGGAAGATACGCAGTATTTT. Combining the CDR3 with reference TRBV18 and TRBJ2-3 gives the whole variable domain NAGVMQNPRHLVRRRGQEARLRCSPMKGHSHVYWYRQLPEEGLKFMVYLQKENIIDESGMPKERFSAEFPKEGPSILRIQQVVRGDSAAYFCASSPGEDTQYFGPGTRLTVL.

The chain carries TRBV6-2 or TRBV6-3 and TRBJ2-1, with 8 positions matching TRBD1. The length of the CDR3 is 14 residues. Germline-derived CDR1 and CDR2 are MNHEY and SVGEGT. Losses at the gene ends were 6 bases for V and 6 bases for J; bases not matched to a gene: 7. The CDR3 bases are TGTGCCAGCAGGAGGACAGGGTCTCCCAATGAGCAGTTCTTC. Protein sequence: CASRRTGSPNEQFF.

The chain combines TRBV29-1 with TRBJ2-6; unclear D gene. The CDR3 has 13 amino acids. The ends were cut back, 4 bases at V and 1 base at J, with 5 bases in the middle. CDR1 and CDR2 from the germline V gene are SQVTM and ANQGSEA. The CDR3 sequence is CSVAVSGANVLTF. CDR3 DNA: TGCAGCGTTGCGGTTTCTGGGGCCAACGTCCTGACTTTC.

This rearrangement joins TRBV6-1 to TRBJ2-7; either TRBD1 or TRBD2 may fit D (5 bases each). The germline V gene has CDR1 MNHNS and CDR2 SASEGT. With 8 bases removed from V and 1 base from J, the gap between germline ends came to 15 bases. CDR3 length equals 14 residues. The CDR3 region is CASLGVRTSYEQYV. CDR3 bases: TGTGCCAGCCTGGGGGTCCGCACTTCCTACGAGCAGTACGTC.

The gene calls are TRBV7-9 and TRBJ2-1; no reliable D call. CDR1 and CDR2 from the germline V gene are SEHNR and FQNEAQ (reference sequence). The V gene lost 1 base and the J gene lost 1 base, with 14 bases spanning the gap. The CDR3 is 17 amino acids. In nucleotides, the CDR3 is TGTGCCAGCAGCTTAGGACCGCCTACAAATTCCTACAATGAGCAGTTCTTC. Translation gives CASSLGPPTNSYNEQFF.

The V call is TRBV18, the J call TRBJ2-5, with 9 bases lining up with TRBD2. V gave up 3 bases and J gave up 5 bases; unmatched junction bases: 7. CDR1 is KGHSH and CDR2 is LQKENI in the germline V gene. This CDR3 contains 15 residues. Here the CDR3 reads CASSPDSGGLETQYF. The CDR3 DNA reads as TGTGCCAGCTCACCTGATAGCGGGGGCCTCGAGACCCAGTACTTC.

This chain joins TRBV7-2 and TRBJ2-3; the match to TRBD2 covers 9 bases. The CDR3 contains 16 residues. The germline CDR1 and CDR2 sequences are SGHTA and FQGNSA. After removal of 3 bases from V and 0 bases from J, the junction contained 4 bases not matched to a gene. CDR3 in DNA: TGTGCCAGCAGCTTGAGACTAGCGGATAGCACAGATACGCAGTATTTT. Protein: CASSLRLADSTDTQYF.

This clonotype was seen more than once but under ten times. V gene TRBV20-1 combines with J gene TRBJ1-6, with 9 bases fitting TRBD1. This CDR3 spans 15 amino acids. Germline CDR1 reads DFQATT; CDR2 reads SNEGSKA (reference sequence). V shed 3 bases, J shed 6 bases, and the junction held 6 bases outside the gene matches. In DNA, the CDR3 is TGCAGTGCTAGCGCGGGACAGGGCTTTAATTCACCCCTCCACTTT. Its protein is CSASAGQGFNSPLHF.

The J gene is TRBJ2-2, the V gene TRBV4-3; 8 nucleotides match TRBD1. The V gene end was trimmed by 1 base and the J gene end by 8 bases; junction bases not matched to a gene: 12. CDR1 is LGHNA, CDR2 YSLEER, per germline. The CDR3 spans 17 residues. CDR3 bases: TGCGCCAGCAGCCAAGGAAGGACAGGGTGGGGGTCGGGGGAGCTGTTTTTT. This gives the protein CASSQGRTGWGSGELFF.

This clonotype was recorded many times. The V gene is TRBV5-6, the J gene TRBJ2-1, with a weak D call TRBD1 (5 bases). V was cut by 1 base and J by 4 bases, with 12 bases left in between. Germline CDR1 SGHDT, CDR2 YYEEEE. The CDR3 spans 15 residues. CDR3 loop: CASSLNQGRYNEQFF. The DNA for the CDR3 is TGTGCCAGCAGCTTGAACCAGGGAAGGTACAATGAGCAGTTCTTC. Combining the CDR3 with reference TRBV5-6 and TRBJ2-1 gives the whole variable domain DAGVTQSPTHLIKTRGQQVTLRCSPKSGHDTVSWYQQALGQGPQFIFQYYEEEERQRGNFPDRFSGHQFPNYSSELNVNALLLGDSALYLCASSLNQGRYNEQFFGPGTRLTVL.

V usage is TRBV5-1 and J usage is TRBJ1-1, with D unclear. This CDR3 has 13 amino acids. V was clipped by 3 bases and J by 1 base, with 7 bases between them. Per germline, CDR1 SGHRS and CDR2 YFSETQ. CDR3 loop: CASSSMGNTEAFF. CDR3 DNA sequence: TGCGCCAGCAGCTCCATGGGGAACACTGAAGCTTTCTTT.

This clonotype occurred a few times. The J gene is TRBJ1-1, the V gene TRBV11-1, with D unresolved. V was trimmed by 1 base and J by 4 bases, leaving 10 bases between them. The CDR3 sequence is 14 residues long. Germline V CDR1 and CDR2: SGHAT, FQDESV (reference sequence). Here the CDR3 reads CASSLVLQRTEAFF. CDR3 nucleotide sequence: TGTGCCAGCAGCTTAGTTTTGCAGCGCACTGAAGCTTTCTTT.

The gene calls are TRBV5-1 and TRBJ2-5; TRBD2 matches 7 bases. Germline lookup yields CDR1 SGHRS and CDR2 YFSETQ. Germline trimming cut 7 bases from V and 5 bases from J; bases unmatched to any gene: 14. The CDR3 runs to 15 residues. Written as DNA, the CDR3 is TGCGCCAGCTCCCCGACCGTCGGGGAGGGGGAGACCCAGTACTTC. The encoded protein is CASSPTVGEGETQYF.

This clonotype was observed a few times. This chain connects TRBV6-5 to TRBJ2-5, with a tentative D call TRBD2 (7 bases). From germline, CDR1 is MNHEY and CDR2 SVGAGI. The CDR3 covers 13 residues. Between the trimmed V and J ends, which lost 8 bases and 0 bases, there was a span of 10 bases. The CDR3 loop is CASRGADQETQYF. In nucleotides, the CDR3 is TGTGCCAGCCGGGGGGCGGACCAAGAGACCCAGTACTTC.

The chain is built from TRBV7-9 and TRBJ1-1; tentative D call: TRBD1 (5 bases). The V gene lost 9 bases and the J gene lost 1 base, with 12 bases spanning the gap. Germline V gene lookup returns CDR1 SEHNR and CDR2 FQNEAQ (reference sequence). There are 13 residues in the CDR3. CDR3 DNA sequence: TGTGCCAGTAAGATACAGGAGAACACTGAAGCTTTCTTT. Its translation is CASKIQENTEAFF.

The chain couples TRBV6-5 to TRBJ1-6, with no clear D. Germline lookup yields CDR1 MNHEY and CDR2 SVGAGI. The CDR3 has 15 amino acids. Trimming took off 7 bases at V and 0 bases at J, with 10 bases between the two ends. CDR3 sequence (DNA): TGTGCCAGCAAGCCCGCGAGCTCCTATAATTCACCCCTCCACTTT. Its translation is CASKPASSYNSPLHF.

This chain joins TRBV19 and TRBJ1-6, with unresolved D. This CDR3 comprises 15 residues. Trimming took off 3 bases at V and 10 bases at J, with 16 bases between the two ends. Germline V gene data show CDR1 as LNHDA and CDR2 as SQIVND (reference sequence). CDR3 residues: CASSIAGGGDSPLHF. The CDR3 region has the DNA TGTGCCAGTAGTATCGCTGGAGGAGGAGACTCACCCCTCCACTTT. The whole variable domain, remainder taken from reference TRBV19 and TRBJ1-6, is DGGITQSPKYLFRKEGQNVTLSCEQNLNHDAMYWYRQDPGQGLRLIYYSQIVNDFQKGDIAEGYSVSREKKESFPLTVTSAQKNPTAFYLCASSIAGGGDSPLHFGNGTRLTVT.

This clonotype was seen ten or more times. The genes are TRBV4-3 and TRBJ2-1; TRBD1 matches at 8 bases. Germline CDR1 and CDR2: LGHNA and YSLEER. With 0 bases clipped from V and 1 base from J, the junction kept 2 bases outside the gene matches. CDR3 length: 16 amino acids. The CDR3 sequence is CASSQDRQGSYNEQFF. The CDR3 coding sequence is TGCGCCAGCAGCCAAGATAGACAGGGGTCCTACAATGAGCAGTTCTTC.

In DNA, the CDR3 is TGTGCCAGCAGCTTGCCAACAGGCCACCTCGGGGAGACCCAGTACTTC. It encodes CASSLPTGHLGETQYF. The chain carries TRBV5-6 and TRBJ2-5, with D possibly being TRBD1 (5 bases). The CDR3 sequence is 16 residues long. Germline lookup yields CDR1 SGHDT and CDR2 YYEEEE. Trimming removed 1 base at V and 5 bases at J, with 18 bases between.

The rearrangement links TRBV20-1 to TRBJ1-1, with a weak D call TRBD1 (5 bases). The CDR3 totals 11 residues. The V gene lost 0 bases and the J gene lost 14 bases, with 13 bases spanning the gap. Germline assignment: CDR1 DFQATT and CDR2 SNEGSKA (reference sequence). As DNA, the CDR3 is TGCAGTGCTAGAGACCCCCGACAGCGCTTCTTT. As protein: CSARDPRQRFF.

CDR3 nucleotides: TGTGCCTGGACCGAGGACCGCTTAGGGGGTCGTGGCTACACCTTC. Its translation: CAWTEDRLGGRGYTF. The chain is built from TRBV30 and TRBJ1-2, with D maybe TRBD1 (6 bases). V lost 4 bases to trimming and J lost 7 bases, with 22 bases between them. This CDR3 spans 15 amino acids. Germline V CDR1 and CDR2: GTSNPN, SVGIG (reference sequence).

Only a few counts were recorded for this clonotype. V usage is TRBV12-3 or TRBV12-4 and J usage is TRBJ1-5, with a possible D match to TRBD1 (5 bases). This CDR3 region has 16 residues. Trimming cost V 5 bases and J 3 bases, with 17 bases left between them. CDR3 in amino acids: CASSRDSTPSNQPQHF. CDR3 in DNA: TGTGCCAGCAGTCGGGACTCCACTCCCTCCAATCAGCCCCAGCATTTT.